The clone carrying this TCR beta chain was observed a single time. Sequenced by immunoSEQ multiplex PCR; TCRdb stores in-frame clones only, minus some. Altogether approximately 150,000 clones are present, 75% to 95% being singletons, with the ten largest covering approximately 2.9%. The CDR3 sequence is 13 residues long. In germline, CDR1 is SGHNT, CDR2 YENEEA. V dropped 5 bases and J dropped 4; count of bases not matched to a gene: 4. This entry is derived from a study of control samples from healthy donors and cancer patients. The chain employs TRBV11-3 and TRBJ2-7, with 8 bases that match TRBD1. The material sequenced was blood. The source is a man aged 25 to 45 in good health. The CDR3 DNA is TGTGCCAGCAGCCCAGGACAGGGTTACGAGCAGTACTTC. It translates to CASSPGQGYEQYF.